Shown below are 19 T cell receptor beta chains from a single sample sequenced in a study of T cells in Graves' hyperthyroidism and ophthalmopathy. Regions amplified from RNA transcripts were the TCR beta CDR3 regions. Initially, a first-round RT-PCR of the TCR CDR3 employed the HTBI primer set. TCRdb independently ran MiXCR on the multiplex PCR reads; one entry per CDR3 protein. This table has 400,000 to 600,000 distinct CDR3 sequences, 15% to 20% appearing once. Sequencing used blood. The receptors come from a woman aged 25 to 39 with Graves' ophthalmopathy.

The rearrangement uses TRBV19 and TRBJ1-2; D perhaps matches TRBD1 (5 bases). The V gene lost 4 bases and the J gene lost 2 bases, with 14 bases spanning the gap. Per germline, CDR1 LNHDA and CDR2 SQIVND (reference sequence). This CDR3 is 15 amino acids long. Here the CDR3 reads CASSSPAGSNYGYTF. CDR3 DNA: TGTGCCAGTAGTAGCCCAGCAGGGTCGAACTATGGCTACACCTTC.

As to this clonotype: A single base separates this from a much larger clone, so it may be a read error. V is TRBV2 and J is TRBJ2-7; 7 bases map to TRBD2. This CDR3 comprises 15 residues. Germline-derived CDR1 and CDR2 are SNHLY and FYNNEI. CDR3 loop: CASSALAVFQAERYF. DNA of the CDR3: TGTGCCAGCAGTGCCCTAGCGGTCTTTCAGGCCGAGCGGTACTTC.

Ten or more counts support this clonotype. The chain uses TRBV7-3 and TRBJ2-6; D is ambiguous. V lost 0 bases to trimming and J lost 1 base, with 4 bases between them. The CDR3 runs to 15 residues. CDR1 is SGHTA, CDR2 FQGTGA, per germline. The CDR3 reads CASSLTGSGANVLTF. Here the CDR3 DNA reads TGTGCCAGCAGCTTAACCGGTTCTGGGGCCAACGTCCTGACTTTC.

Only a few counts were recorded for this clonotype. A clone one base away is much larger, so this may be a read error. The genes are TRBV11-2 and TRBJ2-7; no firm D call. The CDR3 is made up of 15 amino acids. CDR1 SGHAT and CDR2 FQNNGV come from the germline V gene. V lost 3 bases, J lost 3 bases, and 15 bases lay in between. The CDR3, as DNA: TGTGCCAGCAGCTTGGCTCCGGTATCACACTACGAGCAGTACTTC. It translates to CASSLAPVSHYEQYF.

The chain links TRBV29-1 to TRBJ2-7; a weak D match, TRBD1 (6 bases). The CDR3 totals 12 residues. Per germline, CDR1 SQVTM and CDR2 ANQGSEA. Trimming pared 3 bases from V and 2 bases from J, leaving 8 bases between. The CDR3 DNA is TGCAGCGTTGATACAGGGCCCTACGAGCAGTACTTC. This gives the protein CSVDTGPYEQYF.

The count of this clonotype is one. This sequence may be a read error, since a much larger clone differs from it by one base. This chain joins TRBV10-3 and TRBJ1-4; TRBD1 matches 8 bases. The CDR3 consists of 15 residues. Germline CDR1 and CDR2: ENHRY and SYGVKD. Trimming at V came to 4 bases and at J to 8 bases, leaving 9 bases not matched to a gene. The DNA of the CDR3 is TGTGCCATCAGTGCAACAGGGGGAAGAGGAGAAAAACTGTTTTTT. It is translated as CAISATGGRGEKLFF.

This clonotype came up many times. The rearrangement links TRBV5-1 to TRBJ2-2; maybe TRBD1 (5 bases). CDR1 is SGHRS, CDR2 YFSETQ, per germline. Between the trimmed V and J ends, which lost 0 bases and 6 bases, there was a span of 6 bases. The CDR3 sequence is 13 residues long. CDR3 residues: CASSLVGPGELFF. The CDR3 region has the DNA TGCGCCAGCAGCTTGGTGGGGCCCGGGGAGCTGTTTTTT.

J is TRBJ1-1 and V is TRBV15; TRBD1 might be the D (6 bases). V lost 3 bases, J lost 0 bases, and 17 bases lay in between. The CDR3 contains 17 residues. Looked up from germline, CDR1 is LNHNV and CDR2 is YYDKDF (reference sequence). CDR3 loop: CATSSRLGAGVNTEAFF. CDR3 DNA: TGTGCCACCAGCAGCAGACTGGGGGCAGGGGTGAACACTGAAGCTTTCTTT.

Concerning this clonotype: Compared with germline, one end of the junction differs, possibly owing to a read error. This sequence joins TRBV7-9 and TRBJ2-7, with 7 bases aligning to TRBD1. The CDR3 length is 14 residues. Per the germline V gene, CDR1 is SEHNR and CDR2 is FQNEAQ (reference sequence). CDR3 sequence (DNA): TGTGCCTGCAGCTTTGAAGGGGACAGCTACGAGCAGTACTTC. It is translated as CACSFEGDSYEQYF. The whole variable domain, filled in from reference TRBV7-9 and TRBJ2-7, reads DTGVSQNPRHKITKRGQNVTFRCDPISEHNRLYWYRQTLGQGPEFLTYFQNEAQLEKSRLLSDRFSAERPKGSFSTLEIQRTEQGDSAMYLCACSFEGDSYEQYFGPGTRLTVT.

CDR3 amino acids: CASSPSTGGTEAFF. Here the CDR3 DNA reads TGTGCCAGCTCACCCAGCACAGGGGGCACTGAAGCTTTCTTT. V and J are TRBV18 and TRBJ1-1, with TRBD1 identical over 8 bases. V trimming: 3 bases; J trimming: 4 bases; junction bases outside the gene matches: 4. This CDR3 region has 14 residues. Germline assignment: CDR1 KGHSH and CDR2 LQKENI.

This clonotype was detected ten times or more. The V call is TRBV30, the J call TRBJ1-5; D ambiguous. The CDR3 extends over 12 amino acids. Per the germline V gene, CDR1 is GTSNPN and CDR2 is SVGIG (reference sequence). The germline V and J ends were trimmed by 0 bases and 5 bases, with 5 bases remaining between them. CDR3 sequence (DNA): TGTGCCTGGAGTGTAGGTCATCAGCCCCAGCATTTT. It is translated as CAWSVGHQPQHF.

This clonotype came up many times. In nucleotides, the CDR3 is TGCAGTGCTAAGATCTACAGGATAAAGGAATACGAGCAGTACTTC. Translated: CSAKIYRIKEYEQYF. The V and J genes are TRBV20-1 and TRBJ2-7; D perhaps matches TRBD1 (5 bases). Germline values: CDR1 DFQATT, CDR2 SNEGSKA (reference sequence). This CDR3 spans 15 amino acids. The V and J ends lost 4 bases and 4 bases respectively, with 20 bases between them.

This chain uses TRBV6-1 with TRBJ2-3; 9 bases align to TRBD1. The CDR3 covers 14 residues. The trim removed 3 bases at V and 6 bases at J, leaving 4 bases unmatched. Germline assignment: CDR1 MNHNS and CDR2 SASEGT. CDR3 protein: CASSETGGGDTQYF. Here the CDR3 DNA reads TGTGCCAGCAGTGAGACAGGGGGTGGGGATACGCAGTATTTT.

This clonotype was recorded many times. The gene calls are TRBV2 and TRBJ2-1; 8 nucleotides match TRBD1. The length of the CDR3 is 15 residues. Trimming took 6 bases from V and 3 from J; bases not matched to a gene: 7. Germline V lookup: CDR1 SNHLY, CDR2 FYNNEI. CDR3 region: CASSLRGQDYNEQFF. The CDR3 bases are TGTGCCAGCAGCCTCAGGGGACAGGACTACAATGAGCAGTTCTTC.

This clonotype was observed a handful of times. The chain is built from TRBV20-1 and TRBJ1-1, with D hard to call. Germline CDR1 and CDR2: DFQATT and SNEGSKA (reference sequence). Between the trimmed V and J ends, which lost 5 bases and 0 bases, there was a span of 13 bases. The CDR3 totals 14 residues. For the CDR3, the DNA is TGCAGTGCTCCTGACCGAGGAATGAACACTGAAGCTTTCTTT. This gives the protein CSAPDRGMNTEAFF.

This clonotype appeared many times. The V and J genes are TRBV15 and TRBJ2-5; 7 nucleotides line up with TRBD2. Germline values: CDR1 LNHNV, CDR2 YYDKDF (reference sequence). This CDR3 is 15 amino acids long. Unmatched junction bases numbered 3, after V lost 0 bases and J lost 2 bases. The CDR3 coding sequence is TGTGCCACCAGCAGAGATGGGGGGGATCAAGAGACCCAGTACTTC. Its translation: CATSRDGGDQETQYF.

Many counts were recorded for this clonotype. The chain is built from TRBV3-1 and TRBJ2-7; 7 nucleotides agree with TRBD2. The J segment lost 2 bases and the V segment lost 7 bases, leaving 8 bases of the junction unmatched. Germline loops: CDR1 LGHDT, CDR2 YNNKEL (reference sequence). CDR3 size: 14 residues. The CDR3 loop reads CASTARDYPYEQYF. The CDR3 nucleotides are TGTGCCAGCACCGCCCGGGACTACCCCTACGAGCAGTACTTC.

This clonotype has at least ten counts. The chain recombines TRBV5-1 with TRBJ2-3; tentative D call: TRBD2 (5 bases). This CDR3 spans 15 amino acids. Germline V gene data show CDR1 as SGHRS and CDR2 as YFSETQ. Trimming removed 0 bases from V and 5 bases from J, with 13 bases in between. The CDR3 DNA reads TGCGCCAGCAGCTTGGCTTCGGGAAGAGGAGATACGCAGTATTTT. It yields the protein CASSLASGRGDTQYF.

This clonotype showed up many times. The genes are TRBV20-1 and TRBJ2-5; 7 bases are shared with TRBD2. This CDR3 contains 13 residues. CDR1 and CDR2 (germline): DFQATT, SNEGSKA (reference sequence). V was pared by 5 bases and J by 5 bases, with 8 bases of the junction left unmatched. The DNA of the CDR3 is TGCAGTGCTCCTCCACTGGGGGGGGAGACCCAGTACTTC. As protein: CSAPPLGGETQYF.